This T cell receptor (beta chain) was sequenced during a study of Graves' ophthalmopathy and Graves' hyperthyroidism. Study outcomes and limitations: From stable hyperthyroidism, ophthalmopathy was separated by a 13-signature model with just over 85% sensitivity and less than 83% specificity.

This CDR3 is built from 14 residues. Trimming removed 8 bases from V and 1 base from J; junction bases left unmatched: 7. Germline values: CDR1 SNHLY, CDR2 FYNNEI. A remark on this clonotype: Its antigen is not identified.

RNA transcripts provided the template for amplifying TCR beta CDR3 regions. HTBI primers served in a first-round RT-PCR, which a second-round multiplex PCR followed. Each CDR3 protein gets one entry after TCRdb re-called the multiplex PCR reads with MiXCR. The sample consists of fewer than 650,000 distinct CDR3 sequences, about 24% of them appearing once. The rearrangement joins TRBV2 to TRBJ2-7; 8 bases match TRBD1. Sequencing was performed on peripheral blood. The clonotype originates from a woman between 18 and 30 years old with stable Graves' hyperthyroidism. Some clones in this sample may be carry-over from other donors' samples. Written as DNA, the CDR3 is TGTGCCAGCTTGGGACAGGACAATTCCTACGAGCAGTACTTC. This codes for CASLGQDNSYEQYF.